These 9 T cell receptor beta chains were all obtained from the same sample, sequenced in a study of beta chain features in type 1 diabetes (dated by TCRdb to between 2018 and 2020). To prepare the library, the immunoSEQ multiplex PCR assay was applied. The entire amount of isolated RNA was reverse transcribed using the High Capacity cDNA Reverse Transcription Kit, so the sequenced TCRB transcripts were expressed ones. TCRdb re-hosts the immuneACCESS table, in-frame sequences only. Its copies lack some clones; in the studies checked, an unresolved V gene accounts for under half of them, and the cause for the rest is not known. This sample is represented by about half a million clones; over 25% of them were singletons. The ten largest clonotypes hold 0.05% to 0.065% of the sample. Input material: naive CD4+ T cells from blood. The sample's cell subset or site label, decoded: true naive CD4+ T cells. These receptors originate from a man aged 18 to 29 in good health.

This clone came up a few times. The CDR3: CACQQGNDQPQHF. The CDR3 DNA sequence: TGTGCCTGCCAACAGGGGAACGATCAGCCCCAGCATTTT. The V gene is TRBV30, the J gene TRBJ1-5, with 7 bases lining up with TRBD1. The junction had 7 bases not matched to a gene; V was cut back by 6 bases and J by 5 bases. CDR3 length: 13 amino acids. CDR1 is GTSNPN and CDR2 is SVGIG in the germline V gene (reference sequence).

This clone was detected only a few times. The chain combines TRBV29-1 with TRBJ2-7; 9 bases match TRBD2. CDR3 length: 15 amino acids. Germline V gene lookup returns CDR1 SQVTM and CDR2 ANQGSEA. V dropped 1 base and J dropped 1; count of bases not matched to a gene: 5. CDR3 in amino acids: CSVEVPSGMSYEQYF. Here the CDR3 DNA reads TGCAGCGTTGAAGTCCCTAGCGGGATGTCCTACGAGCAGTACTTC.

Written as DNA, the CDR3 is TGTGCCAGCTCACCACCTGGTGGGGCCAACGTCCTGACTTTC. Translated: CASSPPGGANVLTF. This rearrangement joins TRBV18 to TRBJ2-6; D unresolved. CDR1 and CDR2 from the germline V gene are KGHSH and LQKENI. The CDR3 has 14 amino acids. The V gene lost 0 bases and the J gene lost 3 bases, with 3 bases spanning the gap.

The genes are TRBV10-3 and TRBJ2-6; D not resolved. The CDR3 has 14 residues. CDR1 and CDR2 (germline): ENHRY, SYGVKD. V lost 6 bases to trimming and J lost 0 bases, with 6 bases between them. CDR3 DNA: TGTGCCATCAGGGATGACTCTGGGGCCAACGTCCTGACTTTC. Amino acid sequence: CAIRDDSGANVLTF.

The genes are TRBV30 and TRBJ2-5; 7 bases are shared with TRBD1. Looked up from germline, CDR1 is GTSNPN and CDR2 is SVGIG (reference sequence). Losses at the gene ends were 3 bases for V and 11 bases for J; bases not matched to a gene: 9. The CDR3 covers 12 residues. The CDR3 sequence is CAWSVTGSEQYF. As DNA, the CDR3 is TGTGCCTGGAGCGTGACAGGGAGTGAGCAGTACTTC. The complete variable domain, with remaining parts taken from reference TRBV30 and TRBJ2-5, reads SQTIHQWPATLVQPVGSPLSLECTVEGTSNPNLYWYRQAAGRGLQLLFYSVGIGQISSEVPQNLSASRPQDRQFILSSKKLLLSDSGFYLCAWSVTGSEQYFGPGTRLLVL.

There are a few counts of this clone. The V and J genes are TRBV5-5 and TRBJ2-5; D remains ambiguous. V lost 1 base, J lost 2 bases, and 12 bases lay in between. Germline V gene data show CDR1 as SGHKS and CDR2 as YYEKEE (reference sequence). There are 15 residues in the CDR3. The CDR3 reads CASSLSLPVQETQYF. Here the CDR3 DNA reads TGTGCCAGCAGCTTGAGTCTACCGGTACAAGAGACCCAGTACTTC. Drawing the rest from reference TRBV5-5 and TRBJ2-5, the complete variable domain is DAGVTQSPTHLIKTRGQQVTLRCSPISGHKSVSWYQQVLGQGPQFIFQYYEKEERGRGNFPDRFSARQFPNYSSELNVNALLLGDSALYLCASSLSLPVQETQYFGPGTRLLVL.

In this sample, this clone turned up a few times. V and J are TRBV10-3 and TRBJ2-7; 9 bases map to TRBD2. Germline V gives CDR1 ENHRY, CDR2 SYGVKD. This CDR3 has 16 residues. The junction had 6 bases not matched to a gene; V was cut back by 3 bases and J by 0 bases. The CDR3 is CAISDFSTSGSYEQYF. The CDR3 bases are TGTGCCATCAGTGACTTTTCGACTAGCGGCTCCTACGAGCAGTACTTC.

The genes are TRBV29-1 and TRBJ2-1; the match to TRBD2 covers 10 bases. Germline CDR1 SQVTM, CDR2 ANQGSEA. With 6 bases clipped from V and 8 bases from J, the junction kept 10 bases outside the gene matches. The length of the CDR3 is 14 residues. The CDR3 reads CSVFTGLAADEQFF. The CDR3, as DNA: TGCAGCGTGTTCACCGGACTAGCGGCGGATGAGCAGTTCTTC.

This clone was observed a few times. The chain has TRBV25-1 and TRBJ2-1; the D gene is possibly TRBD1 (6 bases). Trimming took 1 base from V and 15 from J, leaving 16 bases between them. This CDR3 comprises 13 residues. Germline CDR1 reads MGHDK; CDR2 reads SYGVNS. As DNA, the CDR3 is TGTGCCAGCAGTGAATTCGGTAGACAGGTAATGTTCTTC. Translation: CASSEFGRQVMFF.